Listed here is a single T cell receptor (beta chain). This CDR3 has 14 amino acids. V lost 3 bases and J 0 bases, leaving 9 bases between the germline ends. Germline lookup yields CDR1 LGHDT and CDR2 YNNKEL (reference sequence). The data were taken from a study of blood T cell repertoires in COVID-19. Study-level background: Samples taken during acute and convalescent COVID-19 were collected in the United States, Italy and Spain.

Sequenced by immunoSEQ multiplex PCR; TCRdb stores in-frame clones only, minus some. The repertoire consists of 170,000 or so clones, with roughly nine tenths occurring once and the leading ten covering 0.53%. The sequencing sample was made of peripheral blood. The rearrangement links TRBV3-1 (or the pseudogene TRBV3-2) to TRBJ2-7; D call uncertain. This clonotype originated in a man aged 45 to 65 with acute or convalescent COVID-19. The CDR3 reads CASSQGVLSYEQYF. In nucleotides, the CDR3 is TGTGCCAGCAGCCAGGGCGTCCTCTCCTACGAGCAGTACTTC.